The sequence of this TCR beta chain was determined in a study of cytomegalovirus exposure and HLA in healthy donors. About this clone: Antigen: not known.

Study outcomes and limitations: There were some public TCRs occurring in many donors, but most TCR sequences were rare. The authors later found HLA-associated TCR beta chains more clonally expanded than equally common others.

This PCR relied on a set of 60 Vbeta primers and 13 Jbeta primers. Sequencing was performed with immunoSEQ multiplex PCR; in TCRdb, only in-frame clones are kept and a portion is missing. The repertoire includes about 190,000 clones, less than 90% of them detected once, and 0.2% to 0.3% sits in the top ten. The sequenced sample consisted of PBMCs. This receptor was taken from a boy aged 10-17 years in good health and CMV-seronegative.

The CDR3 DNA reads as TGTGCCTGGCGTATTCCGGGCAATCAGCCCCAGCATTTT. Residues: CAWRIPGNQPQHF. The rearrangement links TRBV30 to TRBJ1-5; D is ambiguous. The CDR3 sequence is 13 residues long. Deletions cut 5 bases from V and 2 bases from J, with 10 bases between. Germline CDR1 is GTSNPN and CDR2 is SVGIG (reference sequence).